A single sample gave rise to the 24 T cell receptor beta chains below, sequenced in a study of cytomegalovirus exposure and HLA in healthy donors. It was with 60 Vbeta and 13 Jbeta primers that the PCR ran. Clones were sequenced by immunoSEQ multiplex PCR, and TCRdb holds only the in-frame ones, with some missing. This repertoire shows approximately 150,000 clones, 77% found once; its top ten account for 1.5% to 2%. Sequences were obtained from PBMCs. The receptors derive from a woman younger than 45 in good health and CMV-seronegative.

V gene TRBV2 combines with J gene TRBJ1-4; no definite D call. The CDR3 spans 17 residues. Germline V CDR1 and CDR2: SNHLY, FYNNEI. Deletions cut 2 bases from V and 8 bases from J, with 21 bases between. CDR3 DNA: TGTGCCAGCAGTGAACTATTGGTCATTTCTAAAGAGGAAAAACTGTTTTTT. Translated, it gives CASSELLVISKEEKLFF.

The chain's CDR3 is CASSGGGLSNEQFF. DNA of the CDR3: TGCGCCAGCAGCGGGGGGGGGCTTTCCAATGAGCAGTTCTTC. The V call is TRBV4-1, the J call TRBJ2-1, with D perhaps TRBD2 (7 bases). CDR1 and CDR2 (germline): MGHRA, YSYEKL. V lost 5 bases to trimming and J lost 6 bases, with 14 bases between them. This CDR3 has 14 residues.

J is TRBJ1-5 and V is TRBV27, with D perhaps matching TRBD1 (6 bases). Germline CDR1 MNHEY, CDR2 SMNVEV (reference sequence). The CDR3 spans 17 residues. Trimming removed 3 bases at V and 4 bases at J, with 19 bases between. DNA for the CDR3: TGTGCCAGCAGTTTGGCGGGGGCCCTCGTTCAGAATCAGCCCCAGCATTTT. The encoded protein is CASSLAGALVQNQPQHF.

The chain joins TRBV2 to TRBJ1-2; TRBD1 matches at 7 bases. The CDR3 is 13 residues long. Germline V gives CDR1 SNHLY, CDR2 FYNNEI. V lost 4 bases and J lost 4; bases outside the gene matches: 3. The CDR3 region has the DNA TGTGCCAGCAGTGGGGACAGAAGCTATGGCTACACCTTC. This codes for CASSGDRSYGYTF.

CDR3 sequence (DNA): TGTGCCAGCAGTGAATACCGAGACAGAGTCGAGCAGTACTTC. Translation: CASSEYRDRVEQYF. The V gene is TRBV6-1, the J gene TRBJ2-7; weak D call: TRBD1 (5 bases). This CDR3 is 14 amino acids long. Germline values: CDR1 MNHNS, CDR2 SASEGT. Trimming took off 2 bases at V and 6 bases at J, with 14 bases between the two ends.

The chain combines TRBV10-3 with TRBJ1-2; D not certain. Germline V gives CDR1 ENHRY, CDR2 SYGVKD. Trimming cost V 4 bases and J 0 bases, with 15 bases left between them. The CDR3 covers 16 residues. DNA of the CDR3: TGTGCCATCAGTGTATCCGTAGGAGGAACTAACTATGGCTACACCTTC. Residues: CAISVSVGGTNYGYTF.

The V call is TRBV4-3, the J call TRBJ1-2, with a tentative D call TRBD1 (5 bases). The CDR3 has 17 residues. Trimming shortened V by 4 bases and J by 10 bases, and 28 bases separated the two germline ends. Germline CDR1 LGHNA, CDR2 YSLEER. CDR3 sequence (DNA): TGCGCCAGCAGCCTGCTCCCCACCACAGGCGTCGCAGAGATCTACACCTTC. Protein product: CASSLLPTTGVAEIYTF.

The CDR3 protein is CASSEVVSGGSEQYF. The CDR3 DNA follows: TGTGCCAGCAGTGAAGTGGTGTCCGGCGGGAGCGAGCAGTACTTC. This chain links TRBV6-1 with TRBJ2-7, with 7 bases that match TRBD2. The CDR3 is 15 amino acids. The ends lost 1 base at V and 6 bases at J; junction bases unmatched: 9. Per germline, CDR1 MNHNS and CDR2 SASEGT.

CDR3 loop: CASTQLGGSFYEQYF. The CDR3 DNA sequence: TGTGCCAGCACCCAATTGGGCGGGAGCTTCTACGAGCAGTACTTC. The chain recombines TRBV7-8 with TRBJ2-7, with TRBD2 identical over 7 bases. V gave up 7 bases and J gave up 3 bases; unmatched junction bases: 12. The length of the CDR3 is 15 residues. Germline V gives CDR1 SGHVS, CDR2 FQNEAQ.

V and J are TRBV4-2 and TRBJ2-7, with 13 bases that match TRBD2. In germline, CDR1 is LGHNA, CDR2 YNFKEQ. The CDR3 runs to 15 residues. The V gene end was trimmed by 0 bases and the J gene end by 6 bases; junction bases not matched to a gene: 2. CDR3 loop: CASSQERLAGGEQYF. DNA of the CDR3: TGTGCCAGCAGCCAAGAAAGACTAGCGGGAGGCGAGCAGTACTTC.

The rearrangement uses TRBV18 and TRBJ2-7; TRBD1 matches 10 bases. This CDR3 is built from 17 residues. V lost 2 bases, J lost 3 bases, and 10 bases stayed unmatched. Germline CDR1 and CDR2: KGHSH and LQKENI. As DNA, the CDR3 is TGTGCCAGCTCACCAAGATTTCCGGGACAGGGGATCTACGAGCAGTACTTC. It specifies CASSPRFPGQGIYEQYF.

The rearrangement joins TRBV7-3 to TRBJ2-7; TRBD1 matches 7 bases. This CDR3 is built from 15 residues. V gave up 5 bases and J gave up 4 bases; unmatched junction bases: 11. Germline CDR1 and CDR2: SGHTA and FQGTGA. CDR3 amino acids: CASSRQGDGGYEQYF. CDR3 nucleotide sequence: TGTGCCAGCAGCCGACAGGGTGATGGTGGGTACGAGCAGTACTTC.

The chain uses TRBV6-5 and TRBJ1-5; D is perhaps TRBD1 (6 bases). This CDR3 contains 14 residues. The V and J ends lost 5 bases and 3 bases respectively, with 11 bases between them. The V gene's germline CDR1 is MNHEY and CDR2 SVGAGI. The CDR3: CASSPQGVNQPQHF. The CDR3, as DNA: TGTGCCAGCAGTCCACAGGGCGTCAATCAGCCCCAGCATTTT.

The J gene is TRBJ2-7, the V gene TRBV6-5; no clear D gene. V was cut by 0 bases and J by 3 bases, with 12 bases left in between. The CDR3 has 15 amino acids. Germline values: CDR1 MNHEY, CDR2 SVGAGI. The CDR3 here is CASSYSSPTGYEQYF. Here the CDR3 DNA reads TGTGCCAGCAGTTACTCATCCCCGACTGGCTACGAGCAGTACTTC.

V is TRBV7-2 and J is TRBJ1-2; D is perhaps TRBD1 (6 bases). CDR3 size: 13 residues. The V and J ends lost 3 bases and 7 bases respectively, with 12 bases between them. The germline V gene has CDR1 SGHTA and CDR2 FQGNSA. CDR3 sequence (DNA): TGTGCCAGCAGCTTGGGCAGGGGAGCTGGCTACACCTTC. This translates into CASSLGRGAGYTF.

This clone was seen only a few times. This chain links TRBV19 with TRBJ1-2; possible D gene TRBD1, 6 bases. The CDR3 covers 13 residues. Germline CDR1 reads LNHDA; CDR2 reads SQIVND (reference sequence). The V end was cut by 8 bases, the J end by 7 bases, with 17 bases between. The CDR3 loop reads CASLQGEAGGYTF. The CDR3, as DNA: TGTGCCAGTTTACAGGGAGAAGCTGGTGGCTACACCTTC.

The CDR3 nucleotides read TGCAGCGTTAGTGACAGGGGCGAGCAGTACTTC. This sequence encodes CSVSDRGEQYF. The rearrangement joins TRBV29-1 to TRBJ2-7; 8 bases map to TRBD1. Trimming removed 5 bases from V and 6 bases from J; junction bases left unmatched: 3. This CDR3 has 11 residues. Germline V CDR1 and CDR2: SQVTM, ANQGSEA.

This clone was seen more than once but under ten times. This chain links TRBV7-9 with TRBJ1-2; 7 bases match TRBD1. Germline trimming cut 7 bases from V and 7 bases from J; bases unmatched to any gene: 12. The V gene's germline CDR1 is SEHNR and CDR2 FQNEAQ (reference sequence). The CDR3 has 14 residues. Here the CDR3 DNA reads TGTGCCAGCACCACCCGAGGACAGGTGGGTGGCTACACCTTC. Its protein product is CASTTRGQVGGYTF. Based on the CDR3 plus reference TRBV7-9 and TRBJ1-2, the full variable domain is DTGVSQNPRHKITKRGQNVTFRCDPISEHNRLYWYRQTLGQGPEFLTYFQNEAQLEKSRLLSDRFSAERPKGSFSTLEIQRTEQGDSAMYLCASTTRGQVGGYTFGSGTRLTVV.

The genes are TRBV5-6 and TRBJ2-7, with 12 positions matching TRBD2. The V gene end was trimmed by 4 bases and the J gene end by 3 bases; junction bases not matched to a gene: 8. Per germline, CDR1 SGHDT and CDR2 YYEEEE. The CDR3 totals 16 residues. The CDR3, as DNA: TGTGCCAGCAGCGAAACTAGCGGGAGGCACAACTACGAGCAGTACTTC. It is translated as CASSETSGRHNYEQYF. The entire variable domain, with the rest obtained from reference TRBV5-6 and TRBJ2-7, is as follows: DAGVTQSPTHLIKTRGQQVTLRCSPKSGHDTVSWYQQALGQGPQFIFQYYEEEERQRGNFPDRFSGHQFPNYSSELNVNALLLGDSALYLCASSETSGRHNYEQYFGPGTRLTVT.

Here the CDR3 reads CASSLGGGRSYEQYF. The CDR3 DNA sequence: TGCGCCAGCAGCTTGGGGGGGGGACGATCCTACGAGCAGTACTTC. The chain recombines TRBV5-1 with TRBJ2-7; 7 bases match TRBD2. The germline V gene encodes CDR1 SGHRS and CDR2 YFSETQ. The CDR3 length is 15 residues. Unmatched junction bases numbered 4, after V lost 0 bases and J lost 1 base.

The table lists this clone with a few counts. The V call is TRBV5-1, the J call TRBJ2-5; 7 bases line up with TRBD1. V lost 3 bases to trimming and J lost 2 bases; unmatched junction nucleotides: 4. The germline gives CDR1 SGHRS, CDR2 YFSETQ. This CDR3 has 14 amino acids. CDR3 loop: CASSSGQTQETQYF. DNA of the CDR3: TGCGCCAGCAGCTCGGGACAGACTCAAGAGACCCAGTACTTC.

This chain's CDR3 is CASSIETSGLAEQFF. CDR3 DNA: TGTGCCAGTAGTATAGAGACTAGCGGGTTAGCTGAGCAGTTCTTC. The V call is TRBV19, the J call TRBJ2-1, with TRBD2 matching over 10 bases. Germline assignment: CDR1 LNHDA and CDR2 SQIVND (reference sequence). The CDR3 is made up of 15 amino acids. Germline trimming cut 0 bases from V and 9 bases from J; bases unmatched to any gene: 5.

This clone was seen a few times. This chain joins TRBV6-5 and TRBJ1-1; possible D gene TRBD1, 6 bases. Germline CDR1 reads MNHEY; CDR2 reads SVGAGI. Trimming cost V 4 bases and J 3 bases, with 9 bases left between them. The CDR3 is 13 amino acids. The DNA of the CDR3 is TGTGCCAGCAGTTCCTACAGGGACACTGAAGCTTTCTTT. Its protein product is CASSSYRDTEAFF.

The CDR3 protein is CSVLPGGNRYEQYF. Here the CDR3 DNA reads TGCAGCGTCCTCCCGGGAGGGAACCGCTACGAGCAGTACTTC. The chain recombines TRBV29-1 with TRBJ2-7; TRBD2 agrees at 8 bases. Germline lookup yields CDR1 SQVTM and CDR2 ANQGSEA. The CDR3 totals 14 residues. The V gene end was trimmed by 6 bases and the J gene end by 3 bases; junction bases not matched to a gene: 10.